This section outlines one TCR beta chain sequence together with its context. Its specificity is unknown. The sample comes from a study of cytomegalovirus exposure and HLA in healthy donors. General study points: V- and J-gene trimming of TCR beta was linked (in a later analysis) to a missense DCLRE1C variant. Indistinguishability led to the exclusion of some V segments, TRBV6-2 and TRBV6-3 included. CMV serostatus stood as the only immune exposure information on hand. A few of the chains that were CMV-associated were confirmed in vitro to be specific for CMV antigens.

CDR1 is LNHDA and CDR2 is SQIVND in the germline V gene (reference sequence). The CDR3 has 13 residues. Trimming pared 5 bases from V and 7 bases from J, leaving 12 bases between. The PCR used 60 Vbeta and 13 Jbeta primers. The data were produced by immunoSEQ multiplex PCR, yet TCRdb's version contains in-frame clones alone and is incomplete. The data hold 50,000 to 60,000 clones, with more than 75% observed a single time. This clonotype was sampled from a female donor in good health and CMV-seronegative. The chain joins TRBV19 to TRBJ1-5; the D gene is possibly TRBD1 (5 bases). Sequences were obtained from PBMCs. CDR3 DNA sequence: TGTGCCAGTAGTCACGATCAGGGACAGCCCCAGCATTTT. It encodes CASSHDQGQPQHF.